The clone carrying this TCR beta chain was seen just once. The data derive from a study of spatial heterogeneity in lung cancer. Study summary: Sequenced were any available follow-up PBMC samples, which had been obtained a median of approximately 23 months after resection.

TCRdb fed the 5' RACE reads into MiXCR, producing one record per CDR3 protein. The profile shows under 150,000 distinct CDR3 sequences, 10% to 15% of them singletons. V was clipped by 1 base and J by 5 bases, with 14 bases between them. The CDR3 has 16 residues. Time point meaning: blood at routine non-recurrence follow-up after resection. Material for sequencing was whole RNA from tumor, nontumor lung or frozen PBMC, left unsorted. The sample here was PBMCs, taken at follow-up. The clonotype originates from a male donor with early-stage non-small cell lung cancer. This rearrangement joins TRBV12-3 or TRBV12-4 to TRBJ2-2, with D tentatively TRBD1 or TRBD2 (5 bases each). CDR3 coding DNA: TGTGCCAGCAGTTTAGTGGGGGTACAGGTGACCGGGGAGCTGTTTTTT. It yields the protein CASSLVGVQVTGELFF.